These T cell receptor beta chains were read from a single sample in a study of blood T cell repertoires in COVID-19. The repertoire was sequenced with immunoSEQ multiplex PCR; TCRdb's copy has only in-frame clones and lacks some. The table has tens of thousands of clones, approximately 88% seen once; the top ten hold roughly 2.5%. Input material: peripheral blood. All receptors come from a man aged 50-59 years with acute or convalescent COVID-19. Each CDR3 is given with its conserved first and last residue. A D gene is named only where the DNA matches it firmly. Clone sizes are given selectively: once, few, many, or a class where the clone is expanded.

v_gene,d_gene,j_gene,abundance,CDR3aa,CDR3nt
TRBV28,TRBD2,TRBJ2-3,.,CASSLTSGRSDTQYF,TGTGCCAGCAGTCTGACTAGCGGGAGAAGTGATACGCAGTATTTT
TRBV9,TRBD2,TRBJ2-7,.,CASSARTSGDHEQYF,TGTGCCAGCAGCGCAAGGACTAGCGGGGACCACGAGCAGTACTTC
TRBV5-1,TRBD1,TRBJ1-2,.,CASSQGQANYGYTF,TGCGCCAGCAGCCAGGGACAGGCAAACTATGGCTACACCTTC
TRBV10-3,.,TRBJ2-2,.,CATRDLGGYSGELFF,TGTGCCACCAGAGACCTCGGGGGTTACTCCGGGGAGCTGTTTTTT
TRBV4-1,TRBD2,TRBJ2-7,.,CASSQGRAAGLLEQYF,TGCGCCAGCAGCCAAGGGAGGGCAGCGGGACTCCTCGAGCAGTACTTC
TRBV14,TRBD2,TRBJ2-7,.,CASSQAPTSGYEQYF,TGTGCCAGCAGCCAAGCCCCTACTAGCGGTTACGAGCAGTACTTC
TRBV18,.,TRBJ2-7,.,CASSPIVAGYEQYF,TGTGCCAGCTCACCTATTGTGGCAGGCTACGAGCAGTACTTC
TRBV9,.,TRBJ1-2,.,CASSVGTMTAYGYTF,TGTGCCAGCAGCGTAGGTACAATGACAGCTTATGGCTACACCTTC
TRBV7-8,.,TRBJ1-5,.,CASSLDTPLNQPQHF,TGTGCCAGCAGCTTAGACACCCCTCTCAATCAGCCCCAGCATTTT
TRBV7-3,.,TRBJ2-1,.,CASSPDFSEQFF,TGTGCCAGCAGCCCTGACTTTAGTGAGCAGTTCTTC
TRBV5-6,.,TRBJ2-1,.,CASSLSSLQFF,TGTGCCAGCAGCCTCAGTAGCCTGCAGTTCTTC
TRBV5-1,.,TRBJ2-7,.,CASSGGTRSSYEQYF,TGCGCCAGCAGCGGAGGGACCCGGAGCTCCTACGAGCAGTACTTC
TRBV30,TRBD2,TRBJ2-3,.,CAWARLAGGRDTQYF,TGTGCCTGGGCCCGACTAGCGGGGGGGAGGGATACGCAGTATTTT
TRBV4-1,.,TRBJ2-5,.,CASGRAVQETQYF,TGCGCCAGCGGGAGAGCCGTTCAAGAGACCCAGTACTTC
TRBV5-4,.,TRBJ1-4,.,CASGGGEKLFF,TGTGCCTCCGGGGGGGGTGAAAAACTGTTTTTT
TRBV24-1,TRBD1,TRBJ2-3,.,CATSDSTGTGLNTQYF,TGTGCCACCAGTGATTCAACCGGGACAGGACTTAATACGCAGTATTTT
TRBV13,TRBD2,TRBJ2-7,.,CASSYSGGLYEQYF,TGTGCCAGCAGTTATAGCGGGGGACTCTACGAGCAGTACTTC
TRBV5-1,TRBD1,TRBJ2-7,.,CASSSGQGPFYEQYF,TGCGCCAGCAGCTCCGGACAGGGCCCCTTCTACGAGCAGTACTTC
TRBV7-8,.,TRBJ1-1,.,CAIDRQTNTEAFF,TGTGCCATCGACAGACAGACGAACACTGAAGCTTTCTTT
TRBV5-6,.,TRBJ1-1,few,CASSWTVMNTEAFF,TGTGCCAGCAGCTGGACAGTTATGAACACTGAAGCTTTCTTT
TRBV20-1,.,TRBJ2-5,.,CSVSLSETQYF,TGCAGTGTGAGTCTGTCAGAGACCCAGTACTTC
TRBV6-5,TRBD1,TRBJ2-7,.,CASRLGTGSYEQYF,TGTGCCAGCAGACTCGGGACAGGGAGTTACGAGCAGTACTTC
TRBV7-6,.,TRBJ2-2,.,CASSLHSLNTGELFF,TGTGCCAGCAGCTTACACAGCCTAAACACCGGGGAGCTGTTTTTT
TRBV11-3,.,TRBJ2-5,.,CASSSGRGAQETQYF,TGTGCCAGCAGCTCCGGGCGGGGTGCACAAGAGACCCAGTACTTC
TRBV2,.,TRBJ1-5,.,CASSEAYSYQPQHF,TGTGCCAGCAGTGAAGCGTACTCCTATCAGCCCCAGCATTTT
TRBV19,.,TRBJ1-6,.,CASSIRQEPNSPLHF,TGTGCCAGTAGTATCCGACAGGAGCCGAATTCACCCCTCCACTTT
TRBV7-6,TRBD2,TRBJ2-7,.,CASSLDSTSGRIEQYF,TGTGCCAGCAGCTTAGACTCTACTAGCGGGAGGATCGAGCAGTACTTC
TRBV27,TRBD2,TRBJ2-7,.,CASSPSGGETVYEQYF,TGTGCCAGCAGTCCCTCTGGGGGGGAGACGGTTTACGAGCAGTACTTC
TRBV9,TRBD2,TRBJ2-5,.,CASSVATSGGRETQYF,TGTGCCAGCAGCGTAGCTACTAGCGGGGGGCGGGAGACCCAGTACTTC
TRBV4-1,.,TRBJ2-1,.,CASSQDSSRLPFF,TGCGCCAGCAGCCAAGATAGTTCCCGGTTACCGTTCTTC
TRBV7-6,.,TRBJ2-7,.,CASSRVGGVGTYEQYF,TGTGCCAGCAGTCGTGTAGGGGGGGTGGGAACCTACGAGCAGTACTTC
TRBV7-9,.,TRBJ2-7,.,CASSPLSQYF,TGTGCCAGCAGCCCGTTGTCGCAGTACTTC
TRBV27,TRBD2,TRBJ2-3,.,CASSSLAGGLSDTQYF,TGTGCCAGCAGTTCACTAGCGGGAGGTCTCTCAGATACGCAGTATTTT
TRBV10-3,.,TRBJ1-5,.,CAISESTGTPYQPQHF,TGTGCCATCAGTGAGTCAACCGGGACACCTTATCAGCCCCAGCATTTT
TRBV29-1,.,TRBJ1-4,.,CSVRGRAEEKLFF,TGCAGCGTGAGGGGGAGGGCGGAGGAAAAACTGTTTTTT
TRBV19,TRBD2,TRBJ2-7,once,CASSMNSLGGDEQYF,TGTGCCAGTAGTATGAATTCACTGGGAGGGGACGAGCAGTACTTC
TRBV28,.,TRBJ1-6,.,CASSPRTGFQLSSPLHF,TGTGCCAGCAGCCCTAGAACAGGGTTTCAGCTAAGTTCACCCCTCCACTTT
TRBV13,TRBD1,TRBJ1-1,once,CASSLEGTGGTEAFF,TGTGCCAGCAGCTTAGAAGGGACAGGTGGCACTGAAGCTTTCTTT
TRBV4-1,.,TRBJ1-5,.,CASSQDWDTGKQPQHF,TGCGCCAGCAGCCAAGATTGGGACACGGGCAAGCAGCCCCAGCATTTT
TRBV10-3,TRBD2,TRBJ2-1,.,CAISDSARGGSNEQFF,TGTGCCATCAGCGATAGTGCGCGGGGGGGCAGCAATGAGCAGTTCTTC
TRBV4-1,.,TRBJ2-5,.,CASSQGRSEETQYF,TGCGCCAGCAGCCAAGGTCGGAGTGAAGAGACCCAGTACTTC
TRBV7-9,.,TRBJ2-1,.,CACGDSAYNEQFF,TGTGCCTGCGGGGACTCCGCATACAATGAGCAGTTCTTC
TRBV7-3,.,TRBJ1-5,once,CASSLDRNQPQHF,TGTGCCAGCAGCCTAGACAGGAATCAGCCCCAGCATTTT
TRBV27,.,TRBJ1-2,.,CASSPEATGSYLYGYTF,TGTGCCAGCAGTCCCGAGGCGACAGGATCCTACCTATATGGCTACACCTTC
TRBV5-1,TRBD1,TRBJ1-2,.,CASSRTGGPYGYTF,TGCGCCAGCAGCAGGACAGGGGGCCCCTATGGCTACACCTTC
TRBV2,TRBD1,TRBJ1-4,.,CASSGSLGDRVGF,TGTGCCAGCAGTGGAAGCCTGGGGGACAGGGTAGGGTTT